The 7 T cell receptor beta chains below come from one sample, sequenced in a study of OX40 agonist ivuxolimab in advanced cancers. TCRdb keeps only in-frame clones here, not all; method: immunoSEQ multiplex PCR. The sample lists some 120,000 clones; 85% to 95% were seen once. The sequences come from CD4+ or CD8+ T cells sorted from blood, collected in a trial of the OX40 agonist ivuxolimab. The receptors shown here come from an adult with an advanced solid tumor such as melanoma, head and neck, liver or kidney cancer.

The chain recombines TRBV6-1 with TRBJ2-7; TRBD2 might be the D (5 bases). Trimming removed 0 bases from V and 3 bases from J, with 15 bases in between. Germline CDR1 MNHNS, CDR2 SASEGT. The CDR3 is made up of 16 amino acids. CDR3 region: CASSEAENEGLYEQYF. The CDR3 DNA sequence: TGTGCCAGCAGTGAAGCTGAGAACGAGGGTCTCTACGAGCAGTACTTC.

The chain couples TRBV21-1 to TRBJ2-3; the D call TRBD1 from the table was never checked on the DNA. TRBV21-1 constitutes a pseudogene. CDR3 length: 15 residues. The CDR3 DNA reads as TGTGCCAGCAGCAAACCCCAGGGGAACACAGATACGCAGTATTTT. This translates into CASSKPQGNTDTQYF.

This clone was observed a few times. The chain carries TRBV13 and TRBJ2-2; D unresolved. Germline V gene sequence: CDR1 PRHDT, CDR2 FYEKMQ (reference sequence). The CDR3 loop spans 16 amino acids. V was trimmed by 2 bases and J by 1 base, leaving 11 bases between them. The CDR3 DNA follows: TGTGCCAGCAGCTTACTTGGTATACTGAACACCGGGGAGCTGTTTTTT. It specifies CASSLLGILNTGELFF.

This chain joins TRBV5-1 and TRBJ2-1, with D possibly TRBD2 on 6 matching bases. Per germline, CDR1 SGHRS and CDR2 YFSETQ. This CDR3 is built from 13 residues. Deletions cut 0 bases from V and 15 bases from J, with 16 bases between. As DNA, the CDR3 is TGCGCCAGCAGCTTGGGGCTAGCGAACCCCCCGTTCTTC. This codes for CASSLGLANPPFF. Full variable domain (outside the CDR3, taken from reference TRBV5-1 and TRBJ2-1): KAGVTQTPRYLIKTRGQQVTLSCSPISGHRSVSWYQQTPGQGLQFLFEYFSETQRNKGNFPGRFSGRQFSNSRSEMNVSTLELGDSALYLCASSLGLANPPFFGPGTRLTVL.

The rearrangement links TRBV19 to TRBJ1-2; TRBD1 might be the D (5 bases). Germline CDR1 LNHDA, CDR2 SQIVND (reference sequence). The CDR3 is 12 residues long. Deletions cut 4 bases from V and 8 bases from J, with 11 bases between. The chain's CDR3 is CASSTGGRGYTF. CDR3 DNA sequence: TGTGCCAGTAGTACCGGGGGACGGGGCTACACCTTC.

This clone was seen once. The chain employs TRBV7-9 and TRBJ2-1; 12 bases are shared with TRBD2. This CDR3 region has 15 residues. Per the germline V gene, CDR1 is SEHNR and CDR2 is FQNEAQ (reference sequence). The V segment lost 4 bases and the J segment 4 bases; nucleotides outside the gene matches: 2. The CDR3 loop is CASSSGLAGYNEQFF. The CDR3 region has the DNA TGTGCCAGCAGCTCCGGACTAGCGGGGTACAATGAGCAGTTCTTC.

This sequence joins TRBV4-3 and TRBJ1-2; D call uncertain. Looked up from germline, CDR1 is LGHNA and CDR2 is YSLEER. V was pared by 0 bases and J by 4 bases, with 12 bases between. This CDR3 region has 15 residues. DNA for the CDR3: TGCGCCAGCAGCCAAGATCTGGTAAGCGGCTATGGCTACACCTTC. Translating it yields CASSQDLVSGYGYTF.